Presented here are 23 T cell receptor beta chains from one specimen sequenced in a study of identical twins. TCRdb redid the calling of the 5' RACE reads with MiXCR, one entry per CDR3 protein. The table lists 520,000 or so distinct CDR3 sequences, roughly 21% of them singletons, with around 0.9% in the top ten. These data are also associated with another study on T cells expressing NK-cell markers.

The sample comprised CD4+ T cells sorted from blood. These receptors came from a woman under 30 in good health.

As for this clonotype: One base away lies a much larger clone, so this may be a sequencing read error. This chain links TRBV12-3 or TRBV12-4 with TRBJ2-2; D possibly corresponds to TRBD1 (6 bases). Between the trimmed V and J ends, which lost 3 bases and 7 bases, there was a span of 9 bases. CDR3 length: 13 residues. CDR3 in DNA: TGTGCCAGCAGTTTGGGGGCGGGCGGGGAGCTGTTTTTT. Protein sequence: CASSLGAGGELFF.

This chain uses TRBV20-1 with TRBJ1-6, with 7 bases fitting TRBD1. This CDR3 spans 16 amino acids. The V and J ends lost 6 bases and 6 bases, in that order; junction bases with no gene match: 14. CDR1 and CDR2 from the germline V gene are DFQATT and SNEGSKA (reference sequence). For the CDR3, the DNA is TGCAGTGCCCAAACAGGGGTCCAGGGACTTAATTCACCCCTCCACTTT. It encodes CSAQTGVQGLNSPLHF.

The chain combines TRBV5-4 with TRBJ1-1; D unclear. This CDR3 region has 15 residues. Germline CDR1 is SGHNT and CDR2 is YYREEE (reference sequence). The V end lost 3 bases, the J end lost 0 bases, and 12 bases lay between the germline ends. For the CDR3, the DNA is TGTGCCAGCAGCTCGCGGTCTAACCTGAACACTGAAGCTTTCTTT. Translated: CASSSRSNLNTEAFF.

This clonotype occurred many times. The V gene is TRBV20-1, the J gene TRBJ2-7, with D tentatively TRBD1 (6 bases). The germline CDR1 and CDR2 sequences are DFQATT and SNEGSKA (reference sequence). Trimming stripped 0 bases from V and 6 bases from J, with 15 bases between. The CDR3 loop spans 14 amino acids. The CDR3 region has the DNA TGCAGTGCTAGAGATCTCCAGGGGACCAGCGAGCAGTACTTC. Protein sequence: CSARDLQGTSEQYF.

This chain uses TRBV18 with TRBJ2-5; tentative D call: TRBD1 (5 bases). The CDR3 sequence is 16 residues long. V shed 5 bases and J shed 2 bases, with 18 bases lying between them. CDR1 and CDR2 from the germline V gene are KGHSH and LQKENI. The CDR3 sequence is CASSSQVPATQETQYF. The CDR3 nucleotides read TGTGCCAGCTCATCACAGGTCCCCGCAACACAAGAGACCCAGTACTTC. The full variable domain, completed using reference TRBV18 and TRBJ2-5, is NAGVMQNPRHLVRRRGQEARLRCSPMKGHSHVYWYRQLPEEGLKFMVYLQKENIIDESGMPKERFSAEFPKEGPSILRIQQVVRGDSAAYFCASSSQVPATQETQYFGPGTRLLVL.

The chain carries TRBV4-3 and TRBJ2-7; 9 bases match TRBD2. J gave up 2 bases and V 1 base, and 6 bases lay outside the gene matches. Germline V gives CDR1 LGHNA, CDR2 YSLEER. The CDR3 spans 16 residues. In nucleotides, the CDR3 is TGCGCCAGCAGCCAAGGGGGAGCGGGAGGACCCTACGAGCAGTACTTC. It translates to CASSQGGAGGPYEQYF.

J is TRBJ2-1 and V is TRBV20-1; 12 bases map to TRBD2. Germline V gene data show CDR1 as DFQATT and CDR2 as SNEGSKA (reference sequence). The CDR3 spans 15 residues. The trim removed 3 bases at V and 12 bases at J, leaving 12 bases unmatched. Here the CDR3 reads CSARDSGLAGRVQFF. The CDR3 DNA reads as TGCAGTGCTAGGGATTCGGGACTAGCGGGTCGAGTGCAGTTCTTC.

In this sample, this clonotype turned up a few times. The rearrangement links TRBV20-1 to TRBJ2-5; 10 bases match TRBD1. The germline gives CDR1 DFQATT, CDR2 SNEGSKA (reference sequence). J was trimmed by 2 bases and V by 6 bases; bases with no gene match: 9. This CDR3 is 15 amino acids long. The CDR3 DNA follows: TGCAGTGCCCGGTTGACAGGGGGCCAACAAGAGACCCAGTACTTC. Translation: CSARLTGGQQETQYF.

This clonotype has just one count. This chain links TRBV20-1 with TRBJ2-4; D might be TRBD2 (5 bases). CDR3 size: 14 residues. Germline lookup yields CDR1 DFQATT and CDR2 SNEGSKA (reference sequence). V was shortened by 5 bases and J by 8 bases, with 19 bases between the two germline ends. CDR3 residues: CSAPSVGITDIQYF. CDR3 in DNA: TGCAGTGCTCCTAGTGTCGGGATTACGGACATTCAGTACTTC.

This clonotype was found a few times. The V gene is TRBV29-1, the J gene TRBJ1-4; D not resolved. The germline V and J ends were trimmed by 6 bases and 10 bases, with 15 bases remaining between them. The V gene's germline CDR1 is SQVTM and CDR2 ANQGSEA. This CDR3 has 12 residues. The CDR3: CSVGFLAGKLFF. CDR3 in DNA: TGCAGCGTGGGATTTTTAGCGGGAAAACTGTTTTTT.

The table lists this clonotype with a few counts. The rearrangement uses TRBV12-3 or TRBV12-4 and TRBJ2-1; 9 positions match TRBD2. CDR3 size: 16 residues. V lost 6 bases to trimming and J lost 2 bases; unmatched junction nucleotides: 8. CDR3 sequence reads: CASRLQTSGAYNEQFF. Here the CDR3 DNA reads TGTGCCAGCAGGCTTCAGACTAGCGGAGCCTACAATGAGCAGTTCTTC.

The CDR3 DNA reads TGCGCCAGCAGCTTGGTCGCTAGCGGGAGAGGAGGAGATACGCAGTATTTT. It is translated as CASSLVASGRGGDTQYF. The gene calls are TRBV5-1 and TRBJ2-3; the match to TRBD2 covers 10 bases. The germline V gene has CDR1 SGHRS and CDR2 YFSETQ. Germline trimming cut 0 bases from V and 5 bases from J; bases unmatched to any gene: 9. This CDR3 region has 17 residues. Looking up the rest from reference TRBV5-1 and TRBJ2-3 gives the full variable domain: KAGVTQTPRYLIKTRGQQVTLSCSPISGHRSVSWYQQTPGQGLQFLFEYFSETQRNKGNFPGRFSGRQFSNSRSEMNVSTLELGDSALYLCASSLVASGRGGDTQYFGPGTRLTVL.

This clonotype was counted between two and nine times. The V gene is TRBV15, the J gene TRBJ2-1; 7 nucleotides line up with TRBD2. The CDR3 runs to 13 residues. Germline CDR1 reads LNHNV; CDR2 reads YYDKDF (reference sequence). V dropped 0 bases and J dropped 10; count of bases not matched to a gene: 3. The CDR3 DNA is TGTGCCACCAGCAGAGAAGGGCGGGGGGAGCAGTTCTTC. Its translation: CATSREGRGEQFF.

The J gene is TRBJ2-7, the V gene TRBV14; possible D gene TRBD2, 6 bases. The CDR3 is 11 amino acids. The germline CDR1 and CDR2 sequences are SGHDN and FVKESK. V was pared by 5 bases and J by 12 bases, with 14 bases between. CDR3 residues: CASSSGGAGYF. The DNA for the CDR3 is TGTGCCAGCAGCTCCGGAGGGGCAGGGTACTTC. The variable domain in full, with the rest retrieved from reference TRBV14 and TRBJ2-7, is EAGVTQFPSHSVIEKGQTVTLRCDPISGHDNLYWYRRVMGKEIKFLLHFVKESKQDESGMPNNRFLAERTGGTYSTLKVQPAELEDSGVYFCASSSGGAGYFGPGTRLTVT.

This clonotype has just a few counts. The chain joins TRBV5-1 to TRBJ2-1; TRBD2 aligns across 7 bases. The CDR3 runs to 11 residues. Germline CDR1 and CDR2: SGHRS and YFSETQ. J was trimmed by 15 bases and V by 4 bases; bases with no gene match: 7. For the CDR3, the DNA is TGCGCCAGCAGCGCTTCGCGGGAGTGGTTCTTC. Its translation: CASSASREWFF.

This clonotype was counted ten times or more. This chain joins TRBV12-3 or TRBV12-4 and TRBJ2-5, with 13 bases aligning to TRBD2. V shed 5 bases and J 5 bases; nucleotides not matched to a gene: 5. The CDR3 is made up of 15 amino acids. The CDR3 DNA reads TGTGCCAGCAGTAAGACTAGCGGGGGGATTGAGACCCAGTACTTC. The encoded protein is CASSKTSGGIETQYF.

The CDR3 DNA follows: TGCAGTGCTAGAATTCCGGGGAACGGCGGTACGCAGTATTTT. It yields the protein CSARIPGNGGTQYF. The genes are TRBV20-1 and TRBJ2-3, with D possibly TRBD2 on 5 matching bases. Germline CDR1 reads DFQATT; CDR2 reads SNEGSKA (reference sequence). The CDR3 has 14 amino acids. V was shortened by 2 bases and J by 8 bases, with 17 bases between the two germline ends.

This clonotype has a handful of counts. The chain employs TRBV10-1 and TRBJ1-2; perhaps TRBD1 as D (5 bases). V was clipped by 10 bases and J by 4 bases, with 16 bases between them. The CDR3 is 13 residues long. CDR1 is WNHNN and CDR2 is SYGVQD in the germline V gene (reference sequence). This chain's CDR3 is CATRGGEGYGYTF. The CDR3 DNA reads as TGCGCCACCCGGGGGGGTGAAGGCTATGGCTACACCTTC.

This clonotype occurred a few times. The chain recombines TRBV4-3 with TRBJ2-7; maybe TRBD2 (6 bases). Trimming stripped 0 bases from V and 3 bases from J, with 21 bases between. Germline assignment: CDR1 LGHNA and CDR2 YSLEER. The CDR3 loop spans 18 amino acids. CDR3 sequence: CASSQEAGRRTANYEQYF. CDR3 nucleotides: TGCGCCAGCAGCCAAGAGGCGGGGAGAAGAACAGCGAACTACGAGCAGTACTTC.

The CDR3 reads CASSQGPGYEQYF. Written as DNA, the CDR3 is TGCGCCAGCAGCCAAGGGCCCGGCTACGAGCAGTACTTC. This chain joins TRBV4-1 and TRBJ2-7; D not certain. From germline, CDR1 is MGHRA and CDR2 YSYEKL. This CDR3 region has 13 residues. V shed 1 base and J shed 3 bases, with 7 bases lying between them.

This clonotype was picked up a small number of times. V usage is TRBV9 and J usage is TRBJ1-5; D ambiguous. CDR3 length: 13 amino acids. Between the trimmed V and J ends, which lost 4 bases and 11 bases, there was a span of 16 bases. Germline assignment: CDR1 SGDLS and CDR2 YYNGEE. The CDR3 coding sequence is TGTGCCAGCAGCTCAGATTTGGGAAGGGCCCAGCATTTT. Amino acid sequence: CASSSDLGRAQHF.

The V and J genes are TRBV5-1 and TRBJ2-7, with 8 bases lining up with TRBD1. V shed 3 bases, J shed 5 bases, and the junction held 7 bases outside the gene matches. Germline V gives CDR1 SGHRS, CDR2 YFSETQ. The CDR3 is 14 amino acids. In DNA, the CDR3 is TGCGCCAGCAGCTACGGACAGGGAAGCAACGAGCAGTACTTC. This gives the protein CASSYGQGSNEQYF.

In this sample, this clonotype turned up many times. V gene TRBV12-3 or TRBV12-4 combines with J gene TRBJ1-5; D uncertain. The CDR3 covers 13 residues. V lost 6 bases to trimming and J lost 2 bases, with 8 bases between them. For the CDR3, the DNA is TGTGCCAGCAGACTAGAAGGCAATCAGCCCCAGCATTTT. As protein: CASRLEGNQPQHF.